A selection of T cell receptor beta chains follows, all from one sample in a study of identical twins. TCRdb independently ran MiXCR on the 5' RACE reads; one entry per CDR3 protein. The sample has approximately 220,000 distinct CDR3 sequences, around a tenth seen once. The specimen was memory (CD45RO+) T cells sorted from blood. Every receptor here comes from a woman between 18 and 29 years old in good health. The conserved cysteine and the conserved F or W are not part of the CDR3 here. The D gene is left open where the match is weak.

v_gene: TRBV12-3/TRBV12-4
j_gene: TRBJ2-1
d_gene: NA
len: 13
CDR3aa: ASSKWLAADNEQF

v_gene: TRBV6-1
j_gene: TRBJ1-2
d_gene: TRBD1
len: 12
CDR3aa: ASSGTGEGYGYT

v_gene: TRBV6-5
j_gene: TRBJ2-3
d_gene: NA
len: 9
CDR3aa: ASTQGYTQY

v_gene: TRBV7-8
j_gene: TRBJ1-4
d_gene: TRBD1
len: 13
CDR3aa: ASSSTRDRNEKLF

v_gene: TRBV7-8
j_gene: TRBJ2-7
d_gene: TRBD1
len: 12
CDR3aa: ASSSDRVGNEQY

v_gene: TRBV10-2
j_gene: TRBJ2-7
d_gene: NA
len: 10
CDR3aa: ASSEWLYEQY

v_gene: TRBV12-3/TRBV12-4
j_gene: TRBJ2-4
d_gene: NA
len: 13
CDR3aa: ASSNRQEAKNIQY

v_gene: TRBV20-1
j_gene: TRBJ1-1
d_gene: TRBD1
len: 10
CDR3aa: SALRQGVGAF

v_gene: TRBV24-1
j_gene: TRBJ2-2
d_gene: NA
len: 12
CDR3aa: ATSDRIRSGELF

v_gene: TRBV4-2
j_gene: TRBJ1-1
d_gene: NA
len: 13
CDR3aa: ASSLQGMSNTEAF

v_gene: TRBV5-1
j_gene: TRBJ2-5
d_gene: NA
len: 8
CDR3aa: ASGSETQY